This T cell receptor beta chain was documented in a study of blood T cells in healthy people across ages. PCR was performed a second time for about 6 to 12 cycles using a sample-barcoded 5' primer and a J-beta primer mix. TCRdb redid the calling of the 5' RACE reads with MiXCR, one entry per CDR3 protein. Of around 1.5 million distinct CDR3 sequences listed, approximately 40% are singletons. This clonotype was observed a few times. This TCR came from a woman younger than 30 in good health. Sequencing used blood.

This chain's CDR3 is CASSDASNEQFF. CDR3 in DNA: TGTGCCAGCAGTGACGCGAGCAATGAGCAGTTCTTC. The chain recombines TRBV2 with TRBJ2-1; no clear D. Per the germline V gene, CDR1 is SNHLY and CDR2 is FYNNEI. V was trimmed by 3 bases and J by 6 bases, leaving 6 bases between them. The CDR3 is 12 amino acids.